Listed below are T cell receptor beta chains from one sample, sequenced in a study of shared clonotypes between healthy human individuals. Sequenced by immunoSEQ multiplex PCR; TCRdb stores in-frame clones only, minus some. The repertoire consists of over 2 million clones, with 92% occurring once and the leading ten covering 0.37%. What was sequenced was naive CD4+ T cells from PBMCs. The receptor source for this set is a young man in good health. Some clones in this sample may be carry-over from other donors' samples. Both conserved end residues are part of each CDR3. A D gene is named only where the DNA matches it firmly. Where a row states a size, it is once, few, many or the class of an expanded clone; other rows omit it.

clone_size	v_call	j_call	d_call	cdr3_aa	cdr3_nt
.	TRBV7-2	TRBJ2-7	TRBD2	CASSLGLAGGEQYF	TGTGCCAGCAGCTTAGGGCTAGCGGGGGGTGAGCAGTACTTC
.	TRBV5-1	TRBJ1-1	TRBD1	CASSLAPTGMNTEAFF	TGCGCCAGCAGCTTGGCACCGACAGGGATGAACACTGAAGCTTTCTTT
.	TRBV28	TRBJ2-1	TRBD1	CASSSPGQGANEQFF	TGTGCCAGCAGTTCCCCGGGACAGGGGGCCAATGAGCAGTTCTTC
.	TRBV5-6	TRBJ1-5	.	CASSMRTVYSNQPQHF	TGTGCCAGCAGCATGCGGACAGTCTATAGCAATCAGCCCCAGCATTTT
.	TRBV29-1	TRBJ2-6	.	CSVDEGANVLTF	TGCAGCGTTGACGAGGGAGCCAACGTCCTGACTTTC
.	TRBV5-1	TRBJ2-1	.	CASSFGAGTEDEQFF	TGCGCCAGCAGTTTTGGTGCGGGGACAGAGGATGAGCAGTTCTTC
.	TRBV5-4	TRBJ1-1	TRBD1	CASSTPGGGNTEAFF	TGTGCCAGCAGCACCCCAGGGGGCGGGAACACTGAAGCTTTCTTT
once	TRBV15	TRBJ1-2	TRBD1	CATSRGDRAHYGYTF	TGTGCCACCAGCAGGGGAGACAGGGCTCACTATGGCTACACCTTC
.	TRBV4-2	TRBJ1-2	.	CASSPKGLGEFYGYTF	TGTGCCAGCAGCCCAAAAGGATTAGGGGAGTTCTATGGCTACACCTTC
.	TRBV25-1	TRBJ1-1	TRBD1	CASRGQGNTEAFF	TGTGCCAGCAGGGGACAGGGAAACACTGAAGCTTTCTTT
.	TRBV29-1	TRBJ2-2	.	CSAVTVLAGELFF	TGCAGCGCCGTTACCGTGTTGGCCGGGGAGCTGTTTTTT
.	TRBV28	TRBJ2-5	.	CATLNPRGTETQYF	TGTGCCACCTTGAATCCGAGGGGGACGGAGACCCAGTACTTC